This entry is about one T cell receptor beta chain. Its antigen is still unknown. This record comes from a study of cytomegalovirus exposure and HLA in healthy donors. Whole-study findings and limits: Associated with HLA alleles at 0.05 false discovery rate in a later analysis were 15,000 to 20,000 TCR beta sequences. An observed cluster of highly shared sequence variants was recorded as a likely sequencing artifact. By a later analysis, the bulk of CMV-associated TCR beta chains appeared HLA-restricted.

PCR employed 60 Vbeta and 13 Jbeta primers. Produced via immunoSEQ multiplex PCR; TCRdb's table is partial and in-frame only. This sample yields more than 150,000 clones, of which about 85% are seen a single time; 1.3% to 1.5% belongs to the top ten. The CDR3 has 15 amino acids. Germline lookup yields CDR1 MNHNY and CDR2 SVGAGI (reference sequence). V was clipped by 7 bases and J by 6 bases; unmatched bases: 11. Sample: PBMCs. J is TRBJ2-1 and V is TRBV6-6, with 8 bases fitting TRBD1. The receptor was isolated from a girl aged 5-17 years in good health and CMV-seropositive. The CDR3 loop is CASTDTGTGTNEQFF. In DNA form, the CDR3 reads TGTGCCAGCACCGATACAGGGACAGGCACCAATGAGCAGTTCTTC.